This entry lists 14 T cell receptor beta chains sequenced from one sample in a study of PD-1 and CTLA-4 blockade in melanoma. The protocol was immunoSEQ multiplex PCR, while the TCRdb copy is restricted to in-frame clones and leaves out a portion. The table includes 20,000 to 25,000 clones, more than 70% detected once. The sequencing used CD8+ T cells from peripheral blood, collected before anti-PD-1 treatment. Receptors originate from a human donor with melanoma.

As to this clone: An end of the junction differs from the germline gene, which may be a read error. V gene TRBV7-9 combines with J gene TRBJ1-1; D gene unclear. The CDR3 loop spans 12 amino acids. Germline V gives CDR1 SEHNR, CDR2 FQNEAQ (reference sequence). In nucleotides, the CDR3 is TGTGCCAGCAGGTTAGGAAGCACTGAAGCTTTCTTT. This translates into CASRLGSTEAFF.

This clone was found a few times. J is TRBJ1-5 and V is TRBV30; TRBD1 matches at 7 bases. Per germline, CDR1 GTSNPN and CDR2 SVGIG (reference sequence). The V gene end was trimmed by 3 bases and the J gene end by 5 bases; junction bases not matched to a gene: 10. The CDR3 totals 15 residues. The CDR3 coding sequence is TGTGCCTGGAGCGATGACAGGGAAGTCGATCAGCCCCAGCATTTT. It encodes CAWSDDREVDQPQHF.

V usage is TRBV5-1 and J usage is TRBJ1-2; D unresolved. Germline loops: CDR1 SGHRS, CDR2 YFSETQ. V was trimmed by 2 bases and J by 4 bases, leaving 9 bases between them. The CDR3 is 13 residues long. Written as DNA, the CDR3 is TGCGCCAGCAGCTTAATCCCCCTCTATGGCTACACCTTC. This gives the protein CASSLIPLYGYTF.

This clone is medium-sized by share. The chain is built from TRBV3-1 (or the pseudogene TRBV3-2) and TRBJ2-2; D ambiguous. The CDR3 consists of 14 residues. V was pared by 0 bases and J by 6 bases, with 8 bases between. The germline V gene has CDR1 LGHDT and CDR2 YNNKEL (reference sequence). The CDR3 DNA sequence: TGTGCCAGCAGCCAAGAGTTAGAGGCCGGGGAGCTGTTTTTT. It encodes CASSQELEAGELFF.

The CDR3 DNA sequence: TGTGCCAGCAGCTCCCCCGGGGTGGACTACGAGCAGTACTTC. Encoded protein: CASSSPGVDYEQYF. The V and J genes are TRBV11-2 and TRBJ2-7; a weak D match, TRBD2 (5 bases). The germline V and J ends were trimmed by 4 bases and 3 bases, with 13 bases remaining between them. From germline, CDR1 is SGHAT and CDR2 FQNNGV. The CDR3 is 14 amino acids.

The chain is built from TRBV6-5 and TRBJ1-1; D gene uncertain. This CDR3 has 11 residues. Trimming stripped 6 bases from V and 2 bases from J, with 4 bases between. Germline loops: CDR1 MNHEY, CDR2 SVGAGI. The DNA for the CDR3 is TGTGCCAGCAGATTTAACACTGAAGCTTTCTTT. Translated: CASRFNTEAFF.

The chain recombines TRBV18 with TRBJ1-6, with D hard to call. Germline CDR1 and CDR2: KGHSH and LQKENI. This CDR3 has 17 amino acids. The V end lost 0 bases, the J end lost 0 bases, and 9 bases lay between the germline ends. In DNA, the CDR3 is TGTGCCAGCTCACCACCAGGCCGGGGCTCCTATAATTCACCCCTCCACTTT. It specifies CASSPPGRGSYNSPLHF.

V is TRBV10-3 and J is TRBJ2-2; tentative D call: TRBD1 (5 bases). Trimming removed 3 bases at V and 2 bases at J, with 13 bases between. The V gene's germline CDR1 is ENHRY and CDR2 SYGVKD. This CDR3 is 16 amino acids long. CDR3 residues: CAISESMGHNTGELFF. The CDR3, as DNA: TGTGCCATCAGTGAATCGATGGGGCACAACACCGGGGAGCTGTTTTTT.

The chain uses TRBV9 and TRBJ2-1; TRBD2 matches at 7 bases. J gave up 0 bases and V 0 bases, and 3 bases lay outside the gene matches. CDR1 SGDLS and CDR2 YYNGEE come from the germline V gene. The CDR3 covers 16 residues. CDR3 residues: CASSVARTSSYNEQFF. As DNA, the CDR3 is TGTGCCAGCAGCGTAGCCCGGACTAGCTCCTACAATGAGCAGTTCTTC.

The rearrangement uses TRBV25-1 and TRBJ2-2; TRBD1 might be the D (5 bases). V lost 5 bases to trimming and J lost 4 bases, with 14 bases between them. The CDR3 runs 15 residues. Germline assignment: CDR1 MGHDK and CDR2 SYGVNS. CDR3 bases: TGTGCCAGCAGTCCGTCCGACAGCCCCACCGGGGAGCTGTTTTTT. Its protein product is CASSPSDSPTGELFF.

This clone showed up just once. The chain is built from TRBV9 and TRBJ1-5; D is uncertain. In germline, CDR1 is SGDLS, CDR2 YYNGEE. CDR3 length: 13 residues. Trimming shortened V by 7 bases and J by 1 base, and 9 bases separated the two germline ends. CDR3 nucleotide sequence: TGTGCCAGCGGGCGGGGAAGCAATCAGCCCCAGCATTTT. Translated, it gives CASGRGSNQPQHF.

This chain connects TRBV7-9 to TRBJ1-2; 7 bases match TRBD1. The germline CDR1 and CDR2 sequences are SEHNR and FQNEAQ (reference sequence). V dropped 5 bases and J dropped 6; count of bases not matched to a gene: 15. The CDR3 has 16 residues. The chain's CDR3 is CASSHTGTETRDGYTF. Here the CDR3 DNA reads TGTGCCAGCAGCCACACCGGGACAGAGACCCGGGATGGCTACACCTTC.

In its sample, this clone was seen once. This chain links TRBV6-4 with TRBJ1-5; maybe TRBD1 (6 bases). This CDR3 region has 16 residues. Germline assignment: CDR1 MRHNA and CDR2 SNTAGT. V lost 2 bases and J 0 bases, leaving 11 bases between the germline ends. CDR3: CASSDRGQYSNQPQHF. In nucleotides, the CDR3 is TGTGCCAGCAGTGACCGCGGACAGTATAGCAATCAGCCCCAGCATTTT.

V usage is TRBV28 and J usage is TRBJ2-5, with 9 bases aligning to TRBD2. With 1 base clipped from V and 5 bases from J, the junction kept 11 bases outside the gene matches. This CDR3 spans 17 amino acids. Germline loops: CDR1 MDHEN, CDR2 SYDVKM. The CDR3 here is CASSLFGETSGWETQYF. The CDR3 DNA reads as TGTGCCAGCAGTTTATTCGGCGAGACTAGCGGTTGGGAGACCCAGTACTTC.